This T cell receptor (beta chain) was identified in a study of metastatic and nonmetastatic thyroid tumors (dated by TCRdb to the early 2020s). Study-level background: Repertoires from peripheral blood and from tumor or nodule tissue samples of malignant and benign thyroid patients were compared.

The paper as a whole reports these results and caveats: In both blood and tumor samples, TCR beta diversity was reported to be significantly higher in malignant tumors than in benign nodules.

Details on this clone: No antigen is known for it. No base quality values were provided; no much bigger clone lies one nucleotide off.

Before undergoing thyroid surgery, none of the patients had been given any kind of treatment. Patient clinical samples collected from about 2011 to 2019 were retrospectively analysed using T-cell receptor beta sequencing. Library construction relied on PCR. Sequenced using an Illumina HiSeq 4000. The TCR beta-chain CDR3 region of each patient was profiled by high-throughput sequencing. The published analysis was carried out like this. A classifier to discriminate distant-metastatic papillary thyroid cancer patients was built from CDR3 differences across clinicopathological groups. Repertoire diversity was assessed with the Shannon index, and tumor-blood repertoire similarity with the Morisita-Horn index. In-frame beta chains were kept once TCRdb had trimmed the public reads at Q25 with fastp and called clones with MiXCR. TCRdb, not the original authors, processed these V and J calls. The sample data list more than 13,000 clones, and about 12% of these were observed just once. Approximately 14% of the sample comes from the top ten.

Sequences SEHNR (CDR1) and FQNEAQ (CDR2) are obtained from the germline V gene (reference sequence). Taken from cysteine to phenylalanine, the CDR3 has 15 residues. Solely the CDR3 DNA is kept, with 45 bases framed from the first base. V is cut back by 5 bases and J by 7 bases, with 14 bases in the junction unmatched. The material sequenced was blood. This sequence was found in a female donor with papillary thyroid cancer or a benign thyroid nodule (not recorded which). Some clones in this sample may be carry-over from other donors' samples. The V and J genes are TRBV7-9 and TRBJ2-7, with 7 bases in between that match TRBD1. The DNA reads as follows: TGTGCCAGCAGCCCATTGGAAAGGGGGCAAGTAGAGCAGTACTTC. It is translated as CASSPLERGQVEQYF.